The subject of this entry is one T cell receptor beta chain. The antigen it binds to is not known. One base away there is no much larger clone; base qualities are not given. The data were taken from a study of human T cells and chemical hapten exposure (dated by TCRdb to the early 2020s). For the wider study: Libraries were combined into a pool for sequencing, and differences in TCR yield between samples came mainly from small differences in library volumes within the pool. In alopecia patients, the study followed how the peripheral blood TCR repertoire changed in vivo over primary and secondary sensitization to diphenylcyclopropenone (DPC), a hapten. General conclusions and limits of the study: Repeated subsampling changed both the strength of the expansion versus patch-test correlation and the threshold at which that correlation became significant. No change with DPC sensitization was found in the number of TCRs above 1 in 1000 frequency, and no evidence of global repertoire structure alterations was found.

Total RNA was isolated from unfractionated whole blood collected in Tempus Blood RNA tubes. Roughly five healthy volunteers acted as controls for TCR sequencing and had blood drawn at day 0, 2 weeks and 6 weeks. V was cut back by 4 bases and J by 4 bases, leaving a gap of 10 bases between them. CDR1 and CDR2, looked up from the germline V gene, are MNHEY and SVGAGI. The cysteine opens and the phenylalanine closes a CDR3 of 13 amino acids. The kept DNA is CDR3 alone, 39 bases in frame from the first base. Library preparation attached unique molecular identifiers to individual cDNA molecules for quantitative, reproducible TCR counting. For every blood RNA sample, sequencing covered both the TCR alpha and TCR beta chains. As for the original processing: The median number of TCRs per sample was 95,638, ranging from roughly 20,000 to 700,000. The Decombinator software suite was used to annotate V, J and CDR3 in the TCR reads. To make PS versus PT1 abundance plots, every sample was subsampled to the same number of TCRs (28,000). Expanded TCRs were defined as absent before sensitization and observed at least eight times at the 2-week time point. TCRdb trimmed public reads at Q25 via fastp, called clones via MiXCR and kept in-frame beta chains. Each CDR3 protein gets just one entry, which takes the most common genes and DNA from the rows behind it. The V and J calls come from TCRdb's annotation, not from the publication. The sample includes around 120,000 distinct CDR3 sequences, with over 6.5% observed a single time. The ten top clones hold roughly 1.3% of the sample.

The specimen sequenced was whole blood. The chain links TRBV6-5 with TRBJ1-2, and possibly TRBD1, on 6 matching bases. The receptor comes from a human donor in good health. Some clones in this sample may be carry-over from other donors' samples. Donor details come from another sample of the same person, matched by shared clones. This receptor carries the CDR3 CASSWGPIYGYTF. The nucleotides read TGTGCCAGCAGTTGGGGGCCGATCTATGGCTACACCTTC.